The clone carrying this TCR beta chain was seen ten or more times. No antigen is known for it. The junction departs from germline at one end; a sequencing error may be responsible. These data come from a study of human T cells and chemical hapten exposure. Study details: Minor volume differences among pooled libraries chiefly drove per-sample TCR yield variation. Study results and caveats: The number of TCRs above 1 in 1000 frequency did not change after DPC sensitization. Relative to controls, expanded TCRs formed significantly more large CDR3 similarity clusters.

As for time point: pre-sensitization, week 0. Treatment specified: therapeutic diphenylcyclopropenone sensitization with weekly scalp DPC. Total RNA was isolated from unfractionated whole blood. MiXCR was run by TCRdb on the RACE reads, yielding one entry per CDR3 protein. The sample lists 80,000 to 95,000 distinct CDR3 sequences, 8% to 10% occurring once. Per germline, CDR1 SEHNR and CDR2 FQNEAQ (reference sequence). CDR3 length: 11 amino acids. The genes are TRBV7-9 and TRBJ2-1, with a tentative D call TRBD2 (5 bases). The starting material was whole blood, obtained in connection with sensitization to the hapten diphenylcyclopropenone (DPC). This clonotype was obtained from a woman aged 35 to 49 with alopecia areata. Some clones in this sample may be carry-over from other donors' samples. Here the CDR3 reads CASSHSPSPRF. The DNA for the CDR3 is TGTGCCAGCAGCCACAGCCCTAGCCCCCGATTC.